This passage covers 15 T cell receptor beta chains from one sample sequenced in a study of memory CD4+ T cells and cytomegalovirus serostatus. Single viable CD3+CD4+CD8-CD45RO+ cells were sorted as the memory CD4+ T cells. The table came from immunoSEQ multiplex PCR; TCRdb's copy has only in-frame clones and leaves some out. Of tens of thousands of clones detected, around 76% appear once; the ten largest clones hold less than 2.5%. Sequences were obtained from memory CD4+ T cells from blood. All receptors derive from an adult in good health and CMV-seronegative.

V is TRBV5-6 and J is TRBJ1-6, with 11 bases that match TRBD1. The junction had 5 bases not matched to a gene; V was cut back by 4 bases and J by 8 bases. Looked up from germline, CDR1 is SGHDT and CDR2 is YYEEEE. This CDR3 comprises 15 residues. The CDR3 region is CASSGGDRGDSPLHF. The CDR3 bases are TGTGCCAGCAGCGGAGGGGACAGGGGGGATTCACCCCTCCACTTT.

This clone was seen a handful of times. The rearrangement links TRBV4-1 to TRBJ2-1; perhaps D is TRBD1 or TRBD2 (5 bases each). V was pared by 5 bases and J by 7 bases, with 21 bases between. This CDR3 has 16 amino acids. Germline V gene data show CDR1 as MGHRA and CDR2 as YSYEKL. The CDR3 coding sequence is TGCGCCAGCAGCGGGGCGGGCTTCGTTAGAAGTAATGAGCAGTTCTTC. It yields the protein CASSGAGFVRSNEQFF.

This rearrangement joins TRBV6-5 to TRBJ1-1, with 10 positions matching TRBD1. The CDR3 spans 12 residues. From germline, CDR1 is MNHEY and CDR2 SVGAGI. J was trimmed by 9 bases and V by 6 bases; bases with no gene match: 4. The CDR3 loop reads CASRPDRGQAFF. The CDR3 DNA reads TGTGCCAGCAGACCTGACAGGGGGCAAGCTTTCTTT.

The gene calls are TRBV7-5 and TRBJ2-7; the table's TRBD1 call for D was not verified on the DNA. TRBV7-5 is annotated as a pseudogene. The CDR3 spans 13 residues. The CDR3, as DNA: TGTGCCAGATGCCAGGACAGGCACTACGAGCAGTACTTC. Translation gives CARCQDRHYEQYF.

CDR3 coding DNA: TGTGCCAGCAGCTTAGACGGGGGAAGAGGTGGCTACACCTTC. Encoded protein: CASSLDGGRGGYTF. The genes are TRBV7-2 and TRBJ1-2; tentatively, D is TRBD1 (5 bases). The V end lost 1 base, the J end lost 7 bases, and 13 bases lay between the germline ends. Germline V gene lookup returns CDR1 SGHTA and CDR2 FQGNSA. CDR3 size: 14 residues.

The CDR3 spells CASSLMTQLITNTGELFF. The CDR3 DNA is TGTGCCAGCAGCTTAATGACACAGCTAATTACGAACACCGGGGAGCTGTTTTTT. This chain uses TRBV7-3 with TRBJ2-2, with D unclear. The CDR3 runs to 18 residues. Germline assignment: CDR1 SGHTA and CDR2 FQGTGA. V lost 1 base to trimming and J lost 0 bases, with 15 bases between them. Supplemented by reference TRBV7-3 and TRBJ2-2, the full variable domain reads GAGVSQTPSNKVTEKGKYVELRCDPISGHTALYWYRQSLGQGPEFLIYFQGTGAADDSGLPNDRFFAVRPEGSVSTLKIQRTERGDSAVYLCASSLMTQLITNTGELFFGEGSRLTVL.

The chain uses TRBV5-4 and TRBJ1-4; tentative D call: TRBD1 (5 bases). The CDR3 is 16 amino acids. The germline V gene has CDR1 SGHNT and CDR2 YYREEE (reference sequence). V was clipped by 4 bases and J by 8 bases, with 21 bases between them. CDR3 sequence (DNA): TGTGCCAGCAGCCCGGGACTGGGGAGGATATCGGAAAAACTGTTTTTT. This gives the protein CASSPGLGRISEKLFF.

The V gene is TRBV5-1, the J gene TRBJ2-1, with TRBD1 matching 12 bases. The CDR3 has 17 amino acids. Germline V gene data show CDR1 as SGHRS and CDR2 as YFSETQ. With V trimmed by 0 bases and J by 2 bases, 3 bases remained unmatched. Here the CDR3 reads CASSLAGTGGAYNEQFF. CDR3 nucleotides: TGCGCCAGCAGCTTGGCCGGGACAGGGGGCGCCTACAATGAGCAGTTCTTC.

This clone was seen only once. This rearrangement joins TRBV6-6 to TRBJ1-2; D perhaps matches TRBD1 (5 bases). The CDR3 length is 12 residues. Germline lookup yields CDR1 MNHNY and CDR2 SVGAGI (reference sequence). Deletions cut 5 bases from V and 7 bases from J, with 11 bases between. Written as DNA, the CDR3 is TGTGCCAGCAGTCCGGACAAGAGTGGCTACACCTTC. As protein: CASSPDKSGYTF.

The CDR3 nucleotides are TGTGCCAGCAGTGTGGTTGACTATGGCTACACCTTC. Translating gives CASSVVDYGYTF. V and J are TRBV2 and TRBJ1-2; D is unclear. Deletions cut 4 bases from V and 3 bases from J, with 6 bases between. The CDR3 has 12 residues. Germline CDR1 reads SNHLY; CDR2 reads FYNNEI. Combining the CDR3 with reference TRBV2 and TRBJ1-2 gives the whole variable domain EPEVTQTPSHQVTQMGQEVILRCVPISNHLYFYWYRQILGQKVEFLVSFYNNEISEKSEIFDDQFSVERPDGSNFTLKIRSTKLEDSAMYFCASSVVDYGYTFGSGTRLTVV.

This chain links TRBV20-1 with TRBJ2-5, with no clear D. Trimming removed 0 bases at V and 5 bases at J, with 4 bases between. Germline-derived CDR1 and CDR2 are DFQATT and SNEGSKA (reference sequence). CDR3 length: 11 amino acids. CDR3 region: CSARDWETQYF. DNA for the CDR3: TGCAGTGCTAGAGATTGGGAGACCCAGTACTTC.

CDR3: CASSEGTLTDTQYF. For the CDR3, the DNA is TGTGCCAGCAGTGAAGGGACTCTAACAGATACGCAGTATTTT. The V and J genes are TRBV25-1 and TRBJ2-3, with a possible D match to TRBD2 (6 bases). Germline CDR1 reads MGHDK; CDR2 reads SYGVNS. V gave up 2 bases and J gave up 3 bases, with 9 bases separating them. This CDR3 contains 14 residues.

The chain couples TRBV19 to TRBJ1-5; D remains unclear. CDR3 length equals 12 residues. CDR1 is LNHDA and CDR2 is SQIVND in the germline V gene (reference sequence). V was pared by 5 bases and J by 5 bases, with 7 bases between. This chain's CDR3 is CASSFLDQPQHF. The CDR3 DNA reads TGTGCCAGTAGTTTTTTAGATCAGCCCCAGCATTTT.

V gene TRBV4-1 combines with J gene TRBJ2-1; 7 bases line up with TRBD2. V shed 5 bases, J shed 8 bases, and the junction held 6 bases outside the gene matches. Germline V gene sequence: CDR1 MGHRA, CDR2 YSYEKL. CDR3 length: 13 amino acids. CDR3 sequence: CASSFRREDEQFF. CDR3 nucleotides: TGCGCCAGCAGCTTTCGCCGGGAGGATGAGCAGTTCTTC.

This chain joins TRBV27 and TRBJ2-5; D perhaps matches TRBD1 (6 bases). In germline, CDR1 is MNHEY, CDR2 SMNVEV (reference sequence). The CDR3 has 15 residues. V was shortened by 4 bases and J by 4 bases, with 16 bases between the two germline ends. For the CDR3, the DNA is TGTGCCAGCAGTTCCAGGGGTGGAGATCGAGAGACCCAGTACTTC. Protein: CASSSRGGDRETQYF.